The 30 T cell receptor beta chains below come from one sample, sequenced in a study of response to subunit inactivated influenza vaccine. TCRdb passed the RT-PCR reads through MiXCR, listing each CDR3 protein once. The table includes 600,000 to 850,000 distinct CDR3 sequences, roughly 15% detected once. The specimen comprised PBMCs from blood, sampled around 14 days before vaccination. The origin of the receptors is a man aged 45-60 years who received an inactivated influenza vaccine.

The V call is TRBV28, the J call TRBJ2-3; 7 nucleotides align to TRBD2. With 5 bases clipped from V and 0 bases from J, the junction kept 11 bases outside the gene matches. This CDR3 has 17 amino acids. Per the germline V gene, CDR1 is MDHEN and CDR2 is SYDVKM. In nucleotides, the CDR3 is TGTGCCAGCAGTGGGGGGGGTAGCGGATATAGCACAGATACGCAGTATTTT. Translated, it gives CASSGGGSGYSTDTQYF. Variable domain in full (rest from reference TRBV28 and TRBJ2-3): DVKVTQSSRYLVKRTGEKVFLECVQDMDHENMFWYRQDPGLGLRLIYFSYDVKMKEKGDIPEGYSVSREKKERFSLILESASTNQTSMYLCASSGGGSGYSTDTQYFGPGTRLTVL.

At least ten counts were recorded for this clonotype. The chain carries TRBV6-1 and TRBJ2-3, with 10 bases fitting TRBD2. The CDR3 runs 19 residues. After removal of 5 bases from V and 0 bases from J, the junction contained 14 bases not matched to a gene. Looked up from germline, CDR1 is MNHNS and CDR2 is SASEGT. In nucleotides, the CDR3 is TGTGCCAGCAGTACCCCCGGGACTAGCGCCCCATTTAGCACAGATACGCAGTATTTT. The encoded protein is CASSTPGTSAPFSTDTQYF.

This clonotype was seen more than once but under ten times. This chain connects TRBV27 to TRBJ2-7; TRBD2 might be the D (6 bases). This CDR3 is 13 amino acids long. The germline V and J ends were trimmed by 3 bases and 13 bases, with 19 bases remaining between them. CDR1 is MNHEY and CDR2 is SMNVEV in the germline V gene (reference sequence). Written as DNA, the CDR3 is TGTGCCAGCAGTTTTATGGGGAGGTCCTTTGGATACTTC. Protein sequence: CASSFMGRSFGYF.

J is TRBJ1-5 and V is TRBV12-3 or TRBV12-4, with D possibly being TRBD1 (5 bases). The CDR3 runs to 15 residues. The V and J ends lost 3 bases and 1 base respectively, with 10 bases between them. The CDR3 protein is CASSFGHLSNQPQHF. The CDR3 DNA sequence: TGTGCCAGCAGTTTCGGACATTTAAGCAATCAGCCCCAGCATTTT.

There are many counts of this clonotype. This sequence joins TRBV9 and TRBJ2-2; D is perhaps TRBD2 (5 bases). This CDR3 region has 16 residues. V was cut by 4 bases and J by 0 bases, with 13 bases left in between. Looked up from germline, CDR1 is SGDLS and CDR2 is YYNGEE. The CDR3 nucleotides are TGTGCCAGCAGCTTTGTACTAGTGCCGAACACCGGGGAGCTGTTTTTT. The encoded protein is CASSFVLVPNTGELFF.

This clonotype has ten or more counts. The J gene is TRBJ2-1, the V gene TRBV10-3; TRBD2 might be the D (7 bases). Per the germline V gene, CDR1 is ENHRY and CDR2 is SYGVKD. Deletions cut 5 bases from V and 0 bases from J, with 14 bases between. CDR3 length: 16 residues. As DNA, the CDR3 is TGTGCCATCAGTCCGGGCGGGGGCCGCTCCTACAATGAGCAGTTCTTC. Translation: CAISPGGGRSYNEQFF.

This clonotype came up many times. This rearrangement joins TRBV7-2 to TRBJ2-3; maybe TRBD1 (5 bases). Trimming removed 4 bases from V and 1 base from J, with 9 bases in between. This CDR3 is built from 14 residues. Germline V gene data show CDR1 as SGHTA and CDR2 as FQGNSA. The CDR3 nucleotides are TGTGCCAGCAGCTGGGGCAGAGGCACAGATACGCAGTATTTT. This encodes CASSWGRGTDTQYF.

The chain combines TRBV20-1 with TRBJ2-1; 7 bases agree with TRBD2. V lost 1 base to trimming and J lost 9 bases; unmatched junction nucleotides: 9. The germline V gene has CDR1 DFQATT and CDR2 SNEGSKA (reference sequence). This CDR3 contains 14 residues. The CDR3: CSARVGGSTGEQFF. DNA of the CDR3: TGCAGTGCTAGAGTCGGGGGGAGCACGGGTGAGCAGTTCTTC.

This clonotype showed up just a few times. The chain employs TRBV7-9 and TRBJ1-2; TRBD1 might be the D (6 bases). Germline assignment: CDR1 SEHNR and CDR2 FQNEAQ (reference sequence). The CDR3 sequence is 15 residues long. V shed 5 bases and J shed 8 bases, with 21 bases lying between them. The CDR3 coding sequence is TGTGCCAGCAGCCGCCCTTTTCGACAGGCTGAGGGCTACACCTTC. Protein: CASSRPFRQAEGYTF.

With respect to this clonotype: A much larger clone is a single base away; this may be a read error. The J gene is TRBJ2-7, the V gene TRBV7-6; D gene uncertain. The CDR3 covers 12 residues. Trimming left V 1 base short and J 5 bases short, with 6 bases between. Germline V gene sequence: CDR1 SGHVS, CDR2 FNYEAQ. The CDR3 region is CASSLVAHEQYF. CDR3 in DNA: TGTGCCAGCAGCTTAGTCGCCCACGAGCAGTACTTC.

This clonotype was counted a few times. The rearrangement uses TRBV19 and TRBJ1-5; D gene uncertain. This CDR3 is 14 amino acids long. V was shortened by 0 bases and J by 9 bases, with 12 bases between the two germline ends. CDR1 is LNHDA and CDR2 is SQIVND in the germline V gene (reference sequence). CDR3 residues: CASSIDPPGPPQHF. The CDR3 coding sequence is TGTGCCAGTAGTATAGATCCCCCTGGCCCGCCCCAGCATTTT.

The rearrangement uses TRBV4-1 and TRBJ1-2; 9 bases match TRBD1. Losses at the gene ends were 5 bases for V and 4 bases for J; bases not matched to a gene: 11. CDR3 size: 16 residues. CDR1 and CDR2 (germline): MGHRA, YSYEKL. The CDR3 here is CASSKTGGEVIYGYTF. DNA for the CDR3: TGCGCCAGCAGCAAGACAGGGGGAGAGGTGATCTATGGCTACACCTTC.

A few counts support this clonotype. This chain joins TRBV18 and TRBJ2-7, with TRBD2 as a possible D gene (5 bases). Germline CDR1 reads KGHSH; CDR2 reads LQKENI. The CDR3 is made up of 14 amino acids. Trimming stripped 2 bases from V and 3 bases from J, with 11 bases between. The CDR3 DNA reads TGTGCCAGCTCACCAACTCCCACTAGCTACGAGCAGTACTTC. Translation gives CASSPTPTSYEQYF. Filled out from reference TRBV18 and TRBJ2-7, the complete variable domain reads NAGVMQNPRHLVRRRGQEARLRCSPMKGHSHVYWYRQLPEEGLKFMVYLQKENIIDESGMPKERFSAEFPKEGPSILRIQQVVRGDSAAYFCASSPTPTSYEQYFGPGTRLTVT.

This chain uses TRBV9 with TRBJ1-2, with unresolved D. Trimming removed 3 bases from V and 1 base from J, with 16 bases in between. This CDR3 spans 16 amino acids. The germline gives CDR1 SGDLS, CDR2 YYNGEE. The CDR3 DNA is TGTGCCAGCAGCGACGGGAAACAGTCTTTTAACTATGGCTACACCTTC. As protein: CASSDGKQSFNYGYTF.

The J gene is TRBJ2-7, the V gene TRBV20-1; 7 nucleotides agree with TRBD1. The CDR3 is 16 amino acids. In germline, CDR1 is DFQATT, CDR2 SNEGSKA (reference sequence). V gave up 5 bases and J gave up 2 bases; unmatched junction bases: 15. The CDR3 DNA reads as TGCAGTGCTGGCCTCGGGGACAGCTGGGCTACCTACGAGCAGTACTTC. Its protein product is CSAGLGDSWATYEQYF.

The V call is TRBV10-3, the J call TRBJ2-7; 8 bases line up with TRBD1. V was clipped by 3 bases and J by 1 base; unmatched bases: 5. The CDR3 contains 15 residues. In germline, CDR1 is ENHRY, CDR2 SYGVKD. CDR3 nucleotide sequence: TGTGCCATCAGTGATCAGGGGGCTAGATCCTACGAGCAGTACTTC. Translating gives CAISDQGARSYEQYF.

Only a few counts were recorded for this clonotype. The CDR3 loop reads CSARPTSGRYNEQFF. CDR3 DNA sequence: TGCAGTGCTCGCCCGACTAGCGGGAGGTACAATGAGCAGTTCTTC. The chain has TRBV20-1 and TRBJ2-1; 13 positions agree with TRBD2. This CDR3 spans 15 amino acids. Trimming cost V 5 bases and J 4 bases; bases outside gene matches: 5. Germline V gene sequence: CDR1 DFQATT, CDR2 SNEGSKA (reference sequence).

CDR3 nucleotides: TGCGCCAGCAGCCTCATTGGCGGGGGAGACACAGATACGCAGTATTTT. Its translation: CASSLIGGGDTDTQYF. The chain has TRBV5-1 and TRBJ2-3; TRBD2 matches 7 bases. Germline V lookup: CDR1 SGHRS, CDR2 YFSETQ. The CDR3 runs 16 residues. The J segment lost 2 bases and the V segment lost 4 bases, leaving 10 bases of the junction unmatched.

This clonotype was counted a few times. The chain joins TRBV4-2 to TRBJ2-7; either TRBD1 or TRBD2 may supply D (5 bases each). Germline CDR1 LGHNA, CDR2 YNFKEQ. The CDR3 runs 14 residues. The V end was cut by 8 bases, the J end by 7 bases, with 21 bases between. The CDR3 here is CASRPETYGGEQYF. CDR3 DNA: TGTGCCAGCCGCCCAGAGACTTATGGGGGTGAGCAGTACTTC.

The CDR3 protein is CASSPTLGKDTEAFF. CDR3 sequence (DNA): TGTGCCAGCAGTCCCACCTTGGGGAAGGACACTGAAGCTTTCTTT. The chain recombines TRBV12-3 or TRBV12-4 with TRBJ1-1, with D uncertain. The germline V and J ends were trimmed by 5 bases and 3 bases, with 16 bases remaining between them. This CDR3 spans 15 amino acids.

This clonotype has a count of ten or more. This chain links TRBV7-6 with TRBJ1-4, with TRBD1 matching over 7 bases. CDR3 length equals 17 residues. Germline V CDR1 and CDR2: SGHVS, FNYEAQ. The junction had 11 bases not matched to a gene; V was cut back by 2 bases and J by 5 bases. The CDR3 sequence is CASSLTRWTGGNEKLFF. The DNA of the CDR3 is TGTGCCAGCAGCTTAACTAGATGGACAGGCGGGAATGAAAAACTGTTTTTT.

The chain links TRBV7-9 to TRBJ2-3, with unresolved D. Germline V gene sequence: CDR1 SEHNR, CDR2 FQNEAQ (reference sequence). The CDR3 spans 12 residues. V lost 8 bases, J lost 4 bases, and 10 bases lay in between. The CDR3 region is CASFAVPDTQYF. CDR3 nucleotides: TGTGCCAGCTTTGCGGTTCCAGATACGCAGTATTTT.

This chain links TRBV7-2 with TRBJ2-1, with 9 bases identical to TRBD2. Germline-derived CDR1 and CDR2 are SGHTA and FQGNSA. The CDR3 spans 15 residues. With V trimmed by 5 bases and J by 5 bases, 7 bases remained unmatched. The CDR3 loop reads CASSISGGRDNEQFF. CDR3 nucleotide sequence: TGTGCCAGCAGCATTAGCGGGGGAAGGGACAATGAGCAGTTCTTC.

The rearrangement joins TRBV3-1 to TRBJ2-7; 12 bases agree with TRBD2. J lost 3 bases, V lost 2 bases, and 5 bases had no gene match. Germline V gene lookup returns CDR1 LGHDT and CDR2 YNNKEL (reference sequence). The length of the CDR3 is 16 residues. The CDR3 DNA sequence: TGTGCCAGCAGCCAATCTGGACTAGCGGGACACTACGAGCAGTACTTC. Residues: CASSQSGLAGHYEQYF.

This clonotype was found a few times. This chain connects TRBV9 to TRBJ2-2; D is possibly TRBD1 or TRBD2 (5 bases each). CDR3 length: 16 residues. Trimming left V 4 bases short and J 7 bases short, with 20 bases between. Germline V lookup: CDR1 SGDLS, CDR2 YYNGEE. CDR3 residues: CASSSDYGGAFGELFF. CDR3 coding DNA: TGTGCCAGCAGCTCAGACTATGGGGGAGCCTTCGGGGAGCTGTTTTTT.

This clonotype has just a few counts. V is TRBV9 and J is TRBJ1-5; D might be TRBD1 (6 bases). This CDR3 is 15 amino acids long. In germline, CDR1 is SGDLS, CDR2 YYNGEE. Deletions cut 3 bases from V and 1 base from J, with 11 bases between. The CDR3, as DNA: TGTGCCAGCAGCGCGGGGGGCGCAAGCAATCAGCCCCAGCATTTT. Amino acid sequence: CASSAGGASNQPQHF.

This clonotype was seen more than once but under ten times. This sequence joins TRBV5-1 and TRBJ1-2; a possible D gene is TRBD1 (5 bases). V lost 2 bases and J lost 6, with 17 bases in between. The CDR3 consists of 15 residues. Germline CDR1 is SGHRS and CDR2 is YFSETQ. CDR3 protein: CASSFAGAIYDGYTF. The CDR3 DNA reads TGCGCCAGCAGCTTCGCCGGGGCAATTTATGATGGCTACACCTTC. Filled out from reference TRBV5-1 and TRBJ1-2, the complete variable domain reads KAGVTQTPRYLIKTRGQQVTLSCSPISGHRSVSWYQQTPGQGLQFLFEYFSETQRNKGNFPGRFSGRQFSNSRSEMNVSTLELGDSALYLCASSFAGAIYDGYTFGSGTRLTVV.

This clonotype was seen a handful of times. This chain links TRBV15 with TRBJ2-1; TRBD2 matches 7 bases. Germline V CDR1 and CDR2: LNHNV, YYDKDF (reference sequence). The CDR3 has 16 amino acids. The junction had 8 bases not matched to a gene; V was cut back by 0 bases and J by 6 bases. CDR3 nucleotides: TGTGCCACCAGCAGAGATCATTCTAGCGGAGGCAATGAGCAGTTCTTC. It is translated as CATSRDHSSGGNEQFF.

This clonotype has at least ten counts. The genes are TRBV12-3 or TRBV12-4 and TRBJ1-1; the D is unclear. This CDR3 contains 13 residues. With 8 bases removed from V and 5 bases from J, the gap between germline ends came to 15 bases. This CDR3 reads CASGGLRRTEAFF. CDR3 sequence (DNA): TGTGCCAGCGGCGGACTCCGGAGGACTGAAGCTTTCTTT.

V and J are TRBV28 and TRBJ2-1; D may be TRBD1 (5 bases). The V and J ends lost 2 bases and 0 bases respectively, with 14 bases between them. In germline, CDR1 is MDHEN, CDR2 SYDVKM. The length of the CDR3 is 17 residues. CDR3 residues: CASSLRGLPSSYNEQFF. The DNA of the CDR3 is TGTGCCAGCAGTTTAAGGGGTCTTCCAAGCTCCTACAATGAGCAGTTCTTC.